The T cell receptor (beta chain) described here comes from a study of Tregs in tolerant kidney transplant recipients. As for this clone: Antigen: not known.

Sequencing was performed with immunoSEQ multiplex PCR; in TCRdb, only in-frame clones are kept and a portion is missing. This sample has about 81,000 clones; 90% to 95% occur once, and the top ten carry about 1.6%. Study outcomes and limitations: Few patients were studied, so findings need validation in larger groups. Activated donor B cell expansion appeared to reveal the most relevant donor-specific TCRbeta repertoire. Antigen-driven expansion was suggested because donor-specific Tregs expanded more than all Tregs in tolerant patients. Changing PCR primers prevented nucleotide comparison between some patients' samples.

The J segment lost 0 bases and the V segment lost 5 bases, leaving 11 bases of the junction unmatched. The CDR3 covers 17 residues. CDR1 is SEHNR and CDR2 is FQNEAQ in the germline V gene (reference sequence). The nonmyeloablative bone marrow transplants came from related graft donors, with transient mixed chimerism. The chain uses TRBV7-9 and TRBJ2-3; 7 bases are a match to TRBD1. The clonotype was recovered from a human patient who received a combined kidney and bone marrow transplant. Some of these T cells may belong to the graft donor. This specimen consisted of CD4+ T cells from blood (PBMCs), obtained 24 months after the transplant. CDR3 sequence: CASSLPRGTLSTDTQYF. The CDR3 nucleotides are TGTGCCAGCAGCCTTCCCAGGGGGACCCTTAGCACAGATACGCAGTATTTT.